The 5 T cell receptor beta chains reported below all come from one sample, sequenced in a study of T cell responses to AZD1222 COVID-19 vaccine. TCRdb keeps only in-frame clones here, not all; method: immunoSEQ multiplex PCR. The sample lists approximately 120,000 clones; around 90% were seen once. The sequenced sample was peripheral blood, obtained on day 0 of AZD1222 vaccination. The receptors were sampled from an adult in good health.

The chain combines TRBV19 with TRBJ1-1, with D possibly TRBD1 on 6 matching bases. V lost 7 bases to trimming and J lost 3 bases, with 12 bases between them. The CDR3 has 13 residues. Germline V gene data show CDR1 as LNHDA and CDR2 as SQIVND (reference sequence). The CDR3 DNA follows: TGTGCCAGTACTTCAGGGGACTACACTGAAGCTTTCTTT. It specifies CASTSGDYTEAFF.

The gene calls are TRBV28 and TRBJ2-7, with TRBD2 identical over 7 bases. J was trimmed by 1 base and V by 6 bases; bases with no gene match: 15. This CDR3 region has 17 residues. From germline, CDR1 is MDHEN and CDR2 SYDVKM. The DNA of the CDR3 is TGTGCCAGCAGACCCAATTCGCCTGGGGAGGGATCCTACGAGCAGTACTTC. It yields the protein CASRPNSPGEGSYEQYF.

This rearrangement joins TRBV21-1 to TRBJ2-2; the listed D gene, TRBD2, was not tested against the DNA. TRBV21-1 is an annotated pseudogene. This CDR3 is 15 amino acids long. CDR3 in amino acids: CASSKGGGNTGELFF. The CDR3 DNA reads TGTGCCAGCAGCAAAGGGGGAGGGAACACCGGGGAGCTGTTTTTT.

This clone was seen more than once but under ten times. CDR3 DNA: TGTGCCGTGAACAGGGGTTACGACGAGCAGTACTTC. It yields the protein CAVNRGYDEQYF. This chain links TRBV30 with TRBJ2-7; 7 nucleotides agree with TRBD1. The CDR3 has 12 amino acids. Germline values: CDR1 GTSNPN, CDR2 SVGIG (reference sequence). The J segment lost 5 bases and the V segment lost 8 bases, leaving 9 bases of the junction unmatched.

The chain combines TRBV7-9 with TRBJ1-2, with D possibly TRBD1 on 5 matching bases. With 5 bases removed from V and 7 bases from J, the gap between germline ends came to 14 bases. The CDR3 spans 13 residues. Germline CDR1 reads SEHNR; CDR2 reads FQNEAQ (reference sequence). The CDR3 bases are TGTGCCAGCAGCCGATCAGGGCTTAGTGGCTACACCTTC. As protein: CASSRSGLSGYTF.